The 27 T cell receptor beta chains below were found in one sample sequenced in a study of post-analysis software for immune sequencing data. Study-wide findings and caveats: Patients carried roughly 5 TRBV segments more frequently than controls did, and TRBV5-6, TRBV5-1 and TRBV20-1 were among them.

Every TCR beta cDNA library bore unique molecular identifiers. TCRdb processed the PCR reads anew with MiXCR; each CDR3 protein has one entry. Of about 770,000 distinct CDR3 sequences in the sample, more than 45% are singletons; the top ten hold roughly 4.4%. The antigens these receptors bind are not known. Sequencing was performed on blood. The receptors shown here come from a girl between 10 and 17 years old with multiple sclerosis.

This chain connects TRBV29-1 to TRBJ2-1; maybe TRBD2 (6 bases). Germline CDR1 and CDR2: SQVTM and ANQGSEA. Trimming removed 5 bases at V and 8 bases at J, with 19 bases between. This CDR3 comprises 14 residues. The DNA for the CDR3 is TGCAGCGTTCTGGCTAGCGCATATTACGATGAGCAGTTCTTC. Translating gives CSVLASAYYDEQFF.

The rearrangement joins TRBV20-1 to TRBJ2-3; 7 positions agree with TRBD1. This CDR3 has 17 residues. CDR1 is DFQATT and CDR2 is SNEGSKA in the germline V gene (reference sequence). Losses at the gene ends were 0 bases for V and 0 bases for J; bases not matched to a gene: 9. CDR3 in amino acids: CSARDQPGGTSTDTQYF. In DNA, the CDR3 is TGCAGTGCTAGAGACCAACCAGGGGGAACTAGCACAGATACGCAGTATTTT.

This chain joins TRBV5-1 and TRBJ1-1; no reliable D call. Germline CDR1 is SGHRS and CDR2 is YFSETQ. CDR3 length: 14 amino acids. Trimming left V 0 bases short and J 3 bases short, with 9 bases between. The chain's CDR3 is CASSLDIDYTEAFF. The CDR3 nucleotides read TGCGCCAGCAGCTTGGACATCGACTACACTGAAGCTTTCTTT.

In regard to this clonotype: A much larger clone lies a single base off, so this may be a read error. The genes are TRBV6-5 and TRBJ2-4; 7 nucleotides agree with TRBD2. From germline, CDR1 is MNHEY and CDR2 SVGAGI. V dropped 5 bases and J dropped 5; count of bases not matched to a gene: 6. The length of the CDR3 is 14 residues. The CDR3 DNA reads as TGTGCCAGCAGTCATCGGCTAGCGGAAAACATTCAGTACTTC. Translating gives CASSHRLAENIQYF.

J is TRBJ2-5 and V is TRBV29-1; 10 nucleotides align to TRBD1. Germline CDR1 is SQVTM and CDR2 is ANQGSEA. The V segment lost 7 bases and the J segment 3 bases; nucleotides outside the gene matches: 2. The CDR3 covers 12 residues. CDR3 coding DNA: TGCAGCGGGGGACAGGGGAAAGAGACCCAGTACTTC. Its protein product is CSGGQGKETQYF.

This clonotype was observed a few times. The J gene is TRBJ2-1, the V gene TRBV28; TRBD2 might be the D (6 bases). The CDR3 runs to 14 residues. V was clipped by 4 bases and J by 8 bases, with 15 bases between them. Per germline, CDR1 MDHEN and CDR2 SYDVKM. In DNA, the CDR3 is TGTGCCAGCAGTTCCTACGGAGGGGACGATGAGCAGTTCTTC. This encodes CASSSYGGDDEQFF.

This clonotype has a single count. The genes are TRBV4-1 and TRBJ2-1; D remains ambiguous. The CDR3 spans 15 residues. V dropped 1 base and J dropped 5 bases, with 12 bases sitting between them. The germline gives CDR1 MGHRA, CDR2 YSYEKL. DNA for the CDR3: TGCGCCAGCAGCCAAGCATCAGGAATTGACAATGAGCAGTTCTTC. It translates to CASSQASGIDNEQFF.

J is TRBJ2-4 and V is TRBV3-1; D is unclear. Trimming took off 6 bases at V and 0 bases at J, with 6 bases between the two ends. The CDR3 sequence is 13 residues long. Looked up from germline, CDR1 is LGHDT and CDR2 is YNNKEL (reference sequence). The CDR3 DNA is TGTGCCAGCAGTTTAATAGCCAAAAACATTCAGTACTTC. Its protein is CASSLIAKNIQYF.

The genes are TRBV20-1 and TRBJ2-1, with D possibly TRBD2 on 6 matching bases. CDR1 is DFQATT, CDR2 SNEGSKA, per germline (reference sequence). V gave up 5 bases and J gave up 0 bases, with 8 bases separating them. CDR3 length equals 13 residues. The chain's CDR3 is CSARRDSYNEQFF. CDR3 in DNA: TGCAGTGCTCGGCGGGACTCCTACAATGAGCAGTTCTTC.

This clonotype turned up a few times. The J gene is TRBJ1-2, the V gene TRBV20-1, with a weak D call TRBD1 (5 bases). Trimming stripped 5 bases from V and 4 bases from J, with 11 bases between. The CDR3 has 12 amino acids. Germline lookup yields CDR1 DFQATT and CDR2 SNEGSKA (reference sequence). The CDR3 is CSAGGGGYGYTF. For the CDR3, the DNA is TGCAGTGCTGGGGGTGGCGGCTATGGCTACACCTTC.

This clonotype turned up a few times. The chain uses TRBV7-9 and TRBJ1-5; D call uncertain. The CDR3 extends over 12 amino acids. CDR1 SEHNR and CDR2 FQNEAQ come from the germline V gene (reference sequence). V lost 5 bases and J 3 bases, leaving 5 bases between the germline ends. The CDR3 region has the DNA TGTGCCAGCAGCCGCCCCAATCAGCCCCAGCATTTT. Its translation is CASSRPNQPQHF.

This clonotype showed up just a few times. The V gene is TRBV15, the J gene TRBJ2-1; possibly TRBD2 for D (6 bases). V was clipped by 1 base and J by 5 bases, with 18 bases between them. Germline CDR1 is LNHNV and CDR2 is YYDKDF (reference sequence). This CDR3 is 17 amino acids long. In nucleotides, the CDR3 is TGTGCCACCAGCAGAGGACGGTTCGGGAGCAGACACAATGAGCAGTTCTTC. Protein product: CATSRGRFGSRHNEQFF. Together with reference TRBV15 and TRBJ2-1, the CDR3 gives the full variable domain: DAMVIQNPRYQVTQFGKPVTLSCSQTLNHNVMYWYQQKSSQAPKLLFHYYDKDFNNEADTPDNFQSRRPNTSFCFLDIRSPGLGDTAMYLCATSRGRFGSRHNEQFFGPGTRLTVL.

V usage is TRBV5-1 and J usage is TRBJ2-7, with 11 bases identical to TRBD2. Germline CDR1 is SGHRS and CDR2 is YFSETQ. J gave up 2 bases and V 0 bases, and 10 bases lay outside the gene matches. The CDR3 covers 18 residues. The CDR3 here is CASSLGSFGTSGTYEQYF. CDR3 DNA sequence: TGCGCCAGCAGCTTGGGCTCATTTGGGACTAGCGGCACCTACGAGCAGTACTTC.

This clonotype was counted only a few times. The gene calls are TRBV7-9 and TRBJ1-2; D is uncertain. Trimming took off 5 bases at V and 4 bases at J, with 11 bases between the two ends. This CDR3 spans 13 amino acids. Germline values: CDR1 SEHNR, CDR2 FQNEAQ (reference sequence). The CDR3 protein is CASSPHTSYGYTF. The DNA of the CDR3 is TGTGCCAGCAGCCCCCACACCAGCTATGGCTACACCTTC.

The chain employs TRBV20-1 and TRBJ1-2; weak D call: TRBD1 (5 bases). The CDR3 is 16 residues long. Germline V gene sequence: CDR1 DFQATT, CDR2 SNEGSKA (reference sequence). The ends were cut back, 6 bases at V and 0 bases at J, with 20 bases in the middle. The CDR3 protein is CSAQPSDKPTNYGYTF. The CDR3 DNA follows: TGCAGTGCCCAACCCTCGGACAAGCCGACTAACTATGGCTACACCTTC.

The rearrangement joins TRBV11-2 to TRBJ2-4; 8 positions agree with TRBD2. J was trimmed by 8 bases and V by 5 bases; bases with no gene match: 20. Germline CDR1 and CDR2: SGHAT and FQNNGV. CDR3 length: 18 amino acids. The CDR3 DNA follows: TGTGCCAGCAGCCCCTATTCTCGACTAGCGTCCTATGTGGACATTCAGTACTTC. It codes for CASSPYSRLASYVDIQYF.

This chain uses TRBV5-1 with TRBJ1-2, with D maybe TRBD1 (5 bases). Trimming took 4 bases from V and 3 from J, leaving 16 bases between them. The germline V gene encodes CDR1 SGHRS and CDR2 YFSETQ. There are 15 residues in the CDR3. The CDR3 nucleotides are TGCGCCAGCAGCCGTGGACCCGGGGGAGACTATGGCTACACCTTC. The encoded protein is CASSRGPGGDYGYTF.

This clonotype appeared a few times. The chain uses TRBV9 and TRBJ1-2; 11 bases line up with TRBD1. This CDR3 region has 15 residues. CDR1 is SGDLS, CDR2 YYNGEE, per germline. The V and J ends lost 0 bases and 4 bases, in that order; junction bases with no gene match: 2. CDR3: CASSVGTGGGYGYTF. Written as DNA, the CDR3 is TGTGCCAGCAGCGTAGGGACAGGGGGCGGCTATGGCTACACCTTC.

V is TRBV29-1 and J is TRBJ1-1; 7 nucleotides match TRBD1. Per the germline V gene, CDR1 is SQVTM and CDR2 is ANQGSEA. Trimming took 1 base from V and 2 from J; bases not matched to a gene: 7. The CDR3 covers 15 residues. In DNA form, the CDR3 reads TGCAGCGTTGAAGGACAGGGAGGGGGAAACACTGAAGCTTTCTTT. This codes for CSVEGQGGGNTEAFF.

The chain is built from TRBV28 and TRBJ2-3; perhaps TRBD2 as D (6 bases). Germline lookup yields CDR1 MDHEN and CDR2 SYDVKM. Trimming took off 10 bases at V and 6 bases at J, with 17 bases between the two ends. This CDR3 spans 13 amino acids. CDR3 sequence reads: CATRDFGTDTQYF. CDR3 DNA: TGTGCCACCCGGGACTTTGGGACCGATACGCAGTATTTT.

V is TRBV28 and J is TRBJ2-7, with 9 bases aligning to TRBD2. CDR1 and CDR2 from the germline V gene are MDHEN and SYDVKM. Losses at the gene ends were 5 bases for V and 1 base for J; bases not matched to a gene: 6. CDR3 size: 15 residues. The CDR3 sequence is CASSLGTSLSYEQYF. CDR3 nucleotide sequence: TGTGCCAGCAGTCTCGGGACTAGCTTATCCTACGAGCAGTACTTC.

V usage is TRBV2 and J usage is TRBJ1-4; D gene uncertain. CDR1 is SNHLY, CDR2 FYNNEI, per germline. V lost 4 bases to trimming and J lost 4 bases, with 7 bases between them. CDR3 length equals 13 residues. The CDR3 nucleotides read TGTGCCAGCAGTGTCCTGTATAATGAAAAACTGTTTTTT. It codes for CASSVLYNEKLFF.

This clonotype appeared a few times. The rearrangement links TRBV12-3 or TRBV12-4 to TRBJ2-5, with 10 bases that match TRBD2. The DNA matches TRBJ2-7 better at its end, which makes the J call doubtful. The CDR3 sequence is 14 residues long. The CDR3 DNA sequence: TGTGCCAGCAGCGTAGCGGGGGGAACTTACGAGCAGTACTTC. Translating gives CASSVAGGTYEQYF.

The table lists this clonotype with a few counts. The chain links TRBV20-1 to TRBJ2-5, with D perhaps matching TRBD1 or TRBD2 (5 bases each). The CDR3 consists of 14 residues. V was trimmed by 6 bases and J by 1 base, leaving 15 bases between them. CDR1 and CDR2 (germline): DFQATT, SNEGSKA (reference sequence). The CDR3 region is CSAGPFGTQETQYF. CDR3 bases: TGCAGTGCCGGACCTTTTGGGACCCAAGAGACCCAGTACTTC.

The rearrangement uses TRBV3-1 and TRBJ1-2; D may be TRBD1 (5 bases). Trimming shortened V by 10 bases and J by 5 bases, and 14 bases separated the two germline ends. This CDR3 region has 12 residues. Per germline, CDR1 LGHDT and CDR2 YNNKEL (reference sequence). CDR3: CATGSIGYGYTF. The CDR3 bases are TGTGCCACAGGGTCGATCGGGTATGGCTACACCTTC.

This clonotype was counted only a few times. The CDR3 nucleotides read TGCGCCAGCAGCCCACAGGGAAGGACTGAAGCTTTCTTT. Translated: CASSPQGRTEAFF. The chain recombines TRBV4-3 with TRBJ1-1, with D possibly TRBD1 on 6 matching bases. Trimming shortened V by 4 bases and J by 5 bases, and 11 bases separated the two germline ends. Germline assignment: CDR1 LGHNA and CDR2 YSLEER. The CDR3 consists of 13 residues.

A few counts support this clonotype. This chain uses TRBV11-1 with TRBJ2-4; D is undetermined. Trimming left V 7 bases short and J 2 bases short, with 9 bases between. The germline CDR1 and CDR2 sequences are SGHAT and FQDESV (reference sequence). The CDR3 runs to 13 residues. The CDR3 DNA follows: TGTGCCAGCAAGGAACGGTCCAAAAACATTCAGTACTTC. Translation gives CASKERSKNIQYF.